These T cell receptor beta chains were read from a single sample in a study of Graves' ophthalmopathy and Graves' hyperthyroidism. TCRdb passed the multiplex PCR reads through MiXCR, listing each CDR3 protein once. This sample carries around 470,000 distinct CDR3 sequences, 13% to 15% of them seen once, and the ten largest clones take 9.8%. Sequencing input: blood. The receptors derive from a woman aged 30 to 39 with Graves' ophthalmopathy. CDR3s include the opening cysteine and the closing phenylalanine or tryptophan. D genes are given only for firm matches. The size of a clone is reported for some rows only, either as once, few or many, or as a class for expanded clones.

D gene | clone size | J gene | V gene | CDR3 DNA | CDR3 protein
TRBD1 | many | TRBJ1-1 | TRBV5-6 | TGTGCCAGCAGCGGGGGACAGGGTGAATTCGCTGAAGCTTTCTTT | CASSGGQGEFAEAFF
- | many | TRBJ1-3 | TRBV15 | TGTGCCACTTCAGGGGCCGGCTCTGGAAACACCATATATTTT | CATSGAGSGNTIYF
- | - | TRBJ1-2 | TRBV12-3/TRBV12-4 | TGTGCCAGCAGGCCCCATATATTTCAGGGGAACTATGGCTACACCTTC | CASRPHIFQGNYGYTF
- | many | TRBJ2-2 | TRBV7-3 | TGTGCCAGCAGCTTAGACTGGCGCACCGGGGAGCTGTTTTTT | CASSLDWRTGELFF
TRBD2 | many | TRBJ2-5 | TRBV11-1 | TGTGCCAGCAGCTCCTTGGTAGGGAGTAGCGGGAGAGAGACCCAGTACTTC | CASSSLVGSSGRETQYF
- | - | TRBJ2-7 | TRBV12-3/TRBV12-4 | TGTGCCAGCAGTGTTGGGGCATCCGAGCAGTACTTC | CASSVGASEQYF
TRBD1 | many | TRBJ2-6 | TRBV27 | TGTGCCAGCAGTCCCTACGCCGGGACAGGGAGGGCTGGGGCCAACGTCCTGACTTTC | CASSPYAGTGRAGANVLTF
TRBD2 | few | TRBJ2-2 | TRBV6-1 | TGTGCCAGCAGTGTAAGACTAGCGGGGGGCCGGAACACCGGGGAGCTGTTTTTT | CASSVRLAGGRNTGELFF
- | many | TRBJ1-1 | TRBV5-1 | TGCGCCAGCAGCGAGGGACGGACCTTGAACACTGAAGCTTTCTTT | CASSEGRTLNTEAFF
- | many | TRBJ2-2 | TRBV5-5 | TGTGCCAGCAGCAGGACATCCGGTGGGGAGCTGTTTTTT | CASSRTSGGELFF
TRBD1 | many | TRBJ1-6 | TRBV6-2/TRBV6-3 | TGTGCCAGCACCTGGACAGGGGCATGGAATTCACCCCTCCACTTT | CASTWTGAWNSPLHF
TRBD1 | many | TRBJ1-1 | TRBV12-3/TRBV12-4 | TGTGCCAGCAAAAGGGGGCGACGGGACACTGAAGCTTTCTTT | CASKRGRRDTEAFF
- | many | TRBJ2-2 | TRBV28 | TGTGCCAGCAGTCCGGCCGGGGCAGGGGCCACCGGGGAGCTGTTTTTT | CASSPAGAGATGELFF
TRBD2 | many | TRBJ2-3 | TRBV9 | TGTGCCAGCAGCCCCGGACTAGCGACAGATACGCAGTATTTT | CASSPGLATDTQYF
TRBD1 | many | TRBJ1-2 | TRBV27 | TGTGCCAGCTCTTGGGTGGCAGGGGGCGCGAATGGCTACACCTTC | CASSWVAGGANGYTF
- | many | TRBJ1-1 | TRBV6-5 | TGTGCCAGCAGTTACGCCCGGGAGGGAACTGAAGCTTTCTTT | CASSYAREGTEAFF
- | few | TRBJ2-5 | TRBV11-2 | TGTGCCAGCAGCCCCTCGCCGGTGCGGGGAGTCGGAGAGACCCAGTACTTC | CASSPSPVRGVGETQYF
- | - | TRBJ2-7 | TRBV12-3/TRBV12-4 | TGTGCCAGCAGTTTAGGGGGGGCCAACTCCTACGAGCAGTACTTC | CASSLGGANSYEQYF
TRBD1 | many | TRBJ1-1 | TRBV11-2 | TGTGCCAGCAGCTCGACAGGGGCGGTCCCCACTGAAGCTTTCTTT | CASSSTGAVPTEAFF
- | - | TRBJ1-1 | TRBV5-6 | TGTGCCAGCAGCTTGGATGGACATCGGGACACTGAAGCTTTCTTT | CASSLDGHRDTEAFF
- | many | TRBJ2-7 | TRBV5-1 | TGCGCCAGCAGCCCCGCGGAGGGACCCTACGAGCAGTACTTC | CASSPAEGPYEQYF
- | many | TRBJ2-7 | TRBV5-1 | TGCGCCAGCAGCTTGGGGCGGGAAGGAGGCGAGCAGTACTTC | CASSLGREGGEQYF
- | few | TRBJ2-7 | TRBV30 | TGTGCCTGGAGTAAGCACAGGGTGCGAGAGCAGTACTTC | CAWSKHRVREQYF
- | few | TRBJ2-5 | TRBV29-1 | TGCAGCGTTGAAGCCCCCCCAAAGGGTCCCTCGGAGACCCAGTACTTC | CSVEAPPKGPSETQYF
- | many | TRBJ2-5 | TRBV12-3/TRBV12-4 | TGTGCCATCAATGGTCCGGGTCAGGAGACCCAGTACTTC | CAINGPGQETQYF
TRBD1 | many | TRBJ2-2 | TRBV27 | TGTGCCAGCAGTTTATACCGGACAGGGAGGAACACCGGGGAGCTGTTTTTT | CASSLYRTGRNTGELFF
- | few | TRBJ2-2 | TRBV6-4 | TGTGCCAGCAGTGACTCGAGGGAAGGCACCGGGGAGCTGTTTTTT | CASSDSREGTGELFF
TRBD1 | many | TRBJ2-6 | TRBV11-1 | TGTGCCAGCAGCTTACCCACAGGGGGCTGGTCTGGGGCCAACGTCCTGACTTTC | CASSLPTGGWSGANVLTF
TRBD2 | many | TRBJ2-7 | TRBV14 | TGTGCCAGCAGCCAAGGTCGCGGGGGAAGCCACGAGCAGTACTTC | CASSQGRGGSHEQYF
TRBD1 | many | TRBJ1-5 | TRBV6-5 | TGTGCCAGCGGTAACAGGGGGCTGCCCCAGCATTTT | CASGNRGLPQHF
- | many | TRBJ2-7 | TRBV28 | TGTGCCAGCCGACGGGGGACACACTACGAGCAGTACTTC | CASRRGTHYEQYF
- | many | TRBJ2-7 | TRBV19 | TGTGCCAGTAGTATAGGAAACAGCTACGAGCAGTACTTC | CASSIGNSYEQYF
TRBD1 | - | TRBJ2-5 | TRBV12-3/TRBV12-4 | TGTGCCAGCAGTTTCAGGGGGCCCTTGGCTAGCCCAATACAAGAGACCCAGTACTTC | CASSFRGPLASPIQETQYF
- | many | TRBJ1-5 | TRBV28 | TGTGCCAGCAGTTTGCATACAAATAGCAATCAGCCCCAGCATTTT | CASSLHTNSNQPQHF
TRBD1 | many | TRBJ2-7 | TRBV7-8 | TGTGCCAGCAGCCGGTTGGACAGGGGTCTCTACGAGCAGTACTTC | CASSRLDRGLYEQYF
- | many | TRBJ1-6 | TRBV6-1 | TGTGCCAGCACGGGGGGCATCAAGAATTCACCCCTCCACTTT | CASTGGIKNSPLHF
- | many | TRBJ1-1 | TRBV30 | TGTGCCTGGGTTCCAGGGTTTGGGAACACTGAAGCTTTCTTT | CAWVPGFGNTEAFF
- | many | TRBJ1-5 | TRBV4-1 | TGCGCCAGCAGCCAAGATGTGGATAACAATCAGCCCCAGCATTTT | CASSQDVDNNQPQHF
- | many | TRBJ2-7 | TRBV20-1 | TGCAGTGCTAGTGGGGGTCTTGGGGACAAGCAGTACTTC | CSASGGLGDKQYF
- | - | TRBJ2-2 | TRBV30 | TGTGCCTGGAGTCAGGGGTATTCCGGGGAGCTGTTTTTT | CAWSQGYSGELFF
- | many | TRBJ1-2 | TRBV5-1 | TGTGCCAGCAGTTTAGACAGCTATGGCTACACCTTC | CASSLDSYGYTF
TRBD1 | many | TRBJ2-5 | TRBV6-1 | TGTGCCTGCGCGGGACAGGGTGGGCAGACCCAGTACTTC | CACAGQGGQTQYF
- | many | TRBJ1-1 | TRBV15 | TGTGCCACCAGCAGACTAAAGAACACTGAAGCTTTCTTT | CATSRLKNTEAFF
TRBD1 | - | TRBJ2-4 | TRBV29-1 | TGCAGCGTCCAGGACAGGGAGGTCGGAAACATTAAGTACTTC | CSVQDREVGNIKYF
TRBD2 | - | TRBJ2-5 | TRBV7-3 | TGTGCCAGCAGCCTAATTAGCGGGAGGGCGCGGGAGACCCAGTACTTC | CASSLISGRARETQYF
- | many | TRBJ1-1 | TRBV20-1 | TGCAGTGCTAGTGAAGATGAAGCTTTCTTT | CSASEDEAFF
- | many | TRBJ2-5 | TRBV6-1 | TGTGCCAGCACTCAATCCATACAAGAGACCCAGTACTTC | CASTQSIQETQYF
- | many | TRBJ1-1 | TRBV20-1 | TGCAGTGCTCTGGAAATCCGGGGCGGGCGGGTGACTGAAGCTTTCTTT | CSALEIRGGRVTEAFF
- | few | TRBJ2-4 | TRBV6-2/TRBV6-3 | TGTGCCAGCAGTTACTCGGTGGCCAAAAACATTAAGTACTTC | CASSYSVAKNIKYF
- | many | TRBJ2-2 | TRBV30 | TGTGCCTGGAGTAGGGCTAGCGAGGTCGGGGAGCTGTTTTTT | CAWSRASEVGELFF
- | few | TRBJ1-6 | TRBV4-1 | TGCGCCAGCAGCCAAGATAAGATTAATTCACCCCTCCACTTT | CASSQDKINSPLHF
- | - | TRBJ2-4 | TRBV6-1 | TGTGCCAGCAGTGATTCGACGGGGATGGTAGCCAAAAACATTCAGTACTTC | CASSDSTGMVAKNIQYF
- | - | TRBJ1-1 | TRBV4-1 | TGCGCCAGCAGCCACTTAGGGACCGCTGAAGCTTTCTTT | CASSHLGTAEAFF
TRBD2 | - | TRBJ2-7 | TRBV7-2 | TGTGCCAGCAGCTTAGCAGCGGGGGGCTCTGAGCAGTACTTC | CASSLAAGGSEQYF
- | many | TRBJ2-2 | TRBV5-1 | TGCGCCAGCAGCTTGGTACTGGGGACCGGGGAGCTGTTTTTT | CASSLVLGTGELFF
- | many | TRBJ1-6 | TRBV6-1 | TGTGCCAGCAGCCTCGCGACGGGGTATAATTCACCCCTCCACTTT | CASSLATGYNSPLHF
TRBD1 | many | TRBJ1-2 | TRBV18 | TGTGCCAGCTCACTTACAGGGGATCGTGGCTACACCTTC | CASSLTGDRGYTF
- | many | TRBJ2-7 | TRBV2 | TGTGCCAGCAGTGAAAGGGCTTTCCCGAGCTACGAGCAGTACTTC | CASSERAFPSYEQYF
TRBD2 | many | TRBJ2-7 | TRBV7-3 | TGTGCCAGCAGCTTAAGCGGCGGGAGCGGGAGGGGGAACGAGCAGTACTTC | CASSLSGGSGRGNEQYF
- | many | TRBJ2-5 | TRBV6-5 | TGTGCCAGCAGTTACTGGCCCCACCGGAACGGTATCGAGACCCAGTACTTC | CASSYWPHRNGIETQYF